This T cell receptor beta chain was captured by sequencing in a study of blood T cell repertoires in COVID-19. The wider study: The United States, Italy and Spain were the sources of the acute and convalescent COVID-19 samples.

Authors' data handling: The authors estimated nucleated cell counts from reference gene primer amplification. Method: immunoSEQ multiplex PCR; TCRdb's copy keeps in-frame clones and lacks some. That table is the source of V, J and clone size, and D and trimming were worked out from the DNA. This table has 140,000 or so clones, more than 80% appearing once. V was pared by 5 bases and J by 2 bases, with 12 bases of the junction left unmatched. The CDR3 consists of 16 residues. Per germline, CDR1 LGHDT and CDR2 YNNKEL (reference sequence). Exposed volunteers were people who met a COVID-19 case within 2 weeks before study entry.

The clonotype was recovered from a woman in her late teens or twenties who had been exposed to COVID-19. The sequencing sample was made of PBMCs or T cells enriched from blood (not recorded which). J is TRBJ2-7 and V is TRBV3-1 (or the pseudogene TRBV3-2); the match to TRBD2 covers 7 bases. The CDR3: CASSSSGAGEAYEQYF. CDR3 DNA sequence: TGTGCCAGCAGCTCAAGTGGGGCGGGAGAGGCCTACGAGCAGTACTTC.